The clone carrying this T cell receptor beta chain was found a few times. Only in-frame clones appear in the TCRdb table, and some are missing; sequencing was by immunoSEQ multiplex PCR. Among about 26,000 clones listed, roughly 90% were seen once. The germline gives CDR1 MNHEY, CDR2 SVGAGI. V was cut by 5 bases and J by 8 bases, with 13 bases left in between. The CDR3 extends over 13 amino acids. The sample originates from a study of blood T cell repertoires in COVID-19. Study-wide background: T cells, B-cell-depleted T cells, or PBMCs supplied cDNA or gDNA.

The chain recombines TRBV6-5 with TRBJ2-1, with D possibly matching TRBD2 (6 bases). This sequence originates from a human donor in a cohort sampled during active COVID-19. Sample: peripheral blood. Written as DNA, the CDR3 is TGTGCCAGCAGTAAGTCCCGGGGGTATGAGCAGTTCTTC. It translates to CASSKSRGYEQFF.